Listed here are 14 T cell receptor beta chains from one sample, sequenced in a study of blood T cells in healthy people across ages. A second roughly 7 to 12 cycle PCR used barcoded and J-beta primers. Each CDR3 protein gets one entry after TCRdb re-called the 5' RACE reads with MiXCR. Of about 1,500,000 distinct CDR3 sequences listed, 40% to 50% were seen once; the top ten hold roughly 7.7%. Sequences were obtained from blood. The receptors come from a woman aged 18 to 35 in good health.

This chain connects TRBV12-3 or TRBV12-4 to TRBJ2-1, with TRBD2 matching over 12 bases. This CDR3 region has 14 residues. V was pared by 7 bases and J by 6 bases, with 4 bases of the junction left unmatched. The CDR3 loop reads CASTLAGGCNEQFF. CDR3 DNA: TGTGCCAGCACCCTAGCGGGGGGGTGCAATGAGCAGTTCTTC.

CDR3 loop: CASSGRRVYGYTF. The CDR3 DNA follows: TGTGCCAGCAGTGGTCGACGGGTGTATGGCTACACCTTC. The chain is built from TRBV12-3 or TRBV12-4 and TRBJ1-2; D gene uncertain. The CDR3 sequence is 13 residues long. The germline V and J ends were trimmed by 5 bases and 5 bases, with 12 bases remaining between them.

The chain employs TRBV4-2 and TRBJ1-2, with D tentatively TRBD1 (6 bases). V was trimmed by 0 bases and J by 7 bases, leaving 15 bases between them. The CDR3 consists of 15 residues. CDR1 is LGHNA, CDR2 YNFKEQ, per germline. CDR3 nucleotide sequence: TGTGCCAGCAGCCAAGATATGGGGGGGGGCCGTGGCTACACCTTC. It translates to CASSQDMGGGRGYTF.

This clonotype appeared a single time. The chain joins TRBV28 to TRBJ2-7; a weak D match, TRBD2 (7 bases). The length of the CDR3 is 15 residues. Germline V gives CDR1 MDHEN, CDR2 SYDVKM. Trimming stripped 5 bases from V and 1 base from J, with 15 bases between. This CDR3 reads CASSLRGGLSYEQYF. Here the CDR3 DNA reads TGTGCCAGCAGTCTTAGGGGGGGGTTGTCCTACGAGCAGTACTTC.

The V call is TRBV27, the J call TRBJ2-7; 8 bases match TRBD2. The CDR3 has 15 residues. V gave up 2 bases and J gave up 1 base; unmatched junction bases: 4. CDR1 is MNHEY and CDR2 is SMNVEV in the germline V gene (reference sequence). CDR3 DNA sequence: TGTGCCAGCAGTTTAGAGCGGGGGCCATCCTACGAGCAGTACTTC. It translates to CASSLERGPSYEQYF.

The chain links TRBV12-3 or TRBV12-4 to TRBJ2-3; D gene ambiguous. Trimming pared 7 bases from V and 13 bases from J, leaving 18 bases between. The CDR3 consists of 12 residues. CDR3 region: CASNLDGPSKYF. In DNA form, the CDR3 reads TGTGCCAGCAATCTCGACGGACCAAGCAAGTATTTT.

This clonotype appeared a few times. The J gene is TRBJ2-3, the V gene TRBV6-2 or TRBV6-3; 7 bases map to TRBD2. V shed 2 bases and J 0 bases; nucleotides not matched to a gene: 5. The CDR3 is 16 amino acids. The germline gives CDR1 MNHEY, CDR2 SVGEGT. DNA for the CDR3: TGTGCCAGCAGTTACGACCCTAGCGGAAGCACAGATACGCAGTATTTT. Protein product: CASSYDPSGSTDTQYF.

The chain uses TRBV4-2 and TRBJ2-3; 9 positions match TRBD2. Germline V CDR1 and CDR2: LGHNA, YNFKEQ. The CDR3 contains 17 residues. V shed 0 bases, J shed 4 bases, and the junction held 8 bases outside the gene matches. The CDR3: CASSQDGGGGAADTQYF. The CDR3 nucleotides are TGTGCCAGCAGCCAAGATGGCGGCGGGGGGGCCGCAGATACGCAGTATTTT.

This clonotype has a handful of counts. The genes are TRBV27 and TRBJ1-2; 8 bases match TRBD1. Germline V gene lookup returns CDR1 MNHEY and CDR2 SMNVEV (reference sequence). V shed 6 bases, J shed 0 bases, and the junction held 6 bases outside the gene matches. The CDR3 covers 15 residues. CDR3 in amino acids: CASRGTGRPNYGYTF. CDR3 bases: TGTGCCAGCAGAGGGACAGGCCGCCCTAACTATGGCTACACCTTC.

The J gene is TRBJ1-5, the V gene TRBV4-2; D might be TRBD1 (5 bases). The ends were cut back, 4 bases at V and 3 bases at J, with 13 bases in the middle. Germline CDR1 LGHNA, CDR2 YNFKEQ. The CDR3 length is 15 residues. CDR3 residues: CASSPQGSLNQPQHF. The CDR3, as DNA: TGTGCCAGCAGCCCCCAGGGCAGCCTCAATCAGCCCCAGCATTTT.

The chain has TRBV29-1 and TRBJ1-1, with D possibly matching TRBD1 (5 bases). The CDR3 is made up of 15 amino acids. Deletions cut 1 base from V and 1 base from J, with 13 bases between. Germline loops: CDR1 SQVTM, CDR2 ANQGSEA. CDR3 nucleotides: TGCAGCGTTGAAGGCCCGGGACTTAGGAACACTGAAGCTTTCTTT. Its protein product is CSVEGPGLRNTEAFF. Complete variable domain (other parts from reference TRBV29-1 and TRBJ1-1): SAVISQKPSRDICQRGTSLTIQCQVDSQVTMMFWYRQQPGQSLTLIATANQGSEATYESGFVIDKFPISRPNLTFSTLTVSNMSPEDSSIYLCSVEGPGLRNTEAFFGQGTRLTVV.

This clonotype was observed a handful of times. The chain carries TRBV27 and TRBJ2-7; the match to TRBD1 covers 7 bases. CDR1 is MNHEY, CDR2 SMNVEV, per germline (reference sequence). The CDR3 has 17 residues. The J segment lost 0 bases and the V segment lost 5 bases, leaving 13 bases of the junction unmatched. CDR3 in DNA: TGTGCCAGCAGTCGTATCCCTCTCAGGGGGAGCTCCTACGAGCAGTACTTC. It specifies CASSRIPLRGSSYEQYF.

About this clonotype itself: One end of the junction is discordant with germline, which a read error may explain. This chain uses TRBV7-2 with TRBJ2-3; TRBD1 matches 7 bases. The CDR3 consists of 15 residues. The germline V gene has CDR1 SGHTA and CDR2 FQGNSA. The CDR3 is CASLLVGARTGTQYF. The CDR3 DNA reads TGTGCTAGCTTGCTAGTGGGGGCGAGGACAGGTACGCAGTATTTT.

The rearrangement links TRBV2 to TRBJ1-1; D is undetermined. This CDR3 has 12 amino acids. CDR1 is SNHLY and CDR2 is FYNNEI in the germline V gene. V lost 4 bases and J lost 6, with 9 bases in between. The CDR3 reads CASSGTVAEAFF. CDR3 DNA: TGTGCCAGCAGTGGGACGGTGGCTGAAGCTTTCTTT. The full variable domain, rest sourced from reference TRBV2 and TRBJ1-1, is EPEVTQTPSHQVTQMGQEVILRCVPISNHLYFYWYRQILGQKVEFLVSFYNNEISEKSEIFDDQFSVERPDGSNFTLKIRSTKLEDSAMYFCASSGTVAEAFFGQGTRLTVV.